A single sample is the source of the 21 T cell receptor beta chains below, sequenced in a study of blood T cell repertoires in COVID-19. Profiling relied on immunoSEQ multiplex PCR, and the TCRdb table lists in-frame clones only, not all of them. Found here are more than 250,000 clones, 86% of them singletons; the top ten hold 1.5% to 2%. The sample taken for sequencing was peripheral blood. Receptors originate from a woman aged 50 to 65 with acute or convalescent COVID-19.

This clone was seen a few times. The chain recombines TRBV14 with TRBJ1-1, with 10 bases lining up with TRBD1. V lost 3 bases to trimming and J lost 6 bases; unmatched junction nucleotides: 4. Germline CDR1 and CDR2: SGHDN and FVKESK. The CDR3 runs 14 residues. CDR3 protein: CASSHSGTGAEAFF. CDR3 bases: TGTGCCAGCAGCCACTCCGGGACAGGGGCTGAAGCTTTCTTT.

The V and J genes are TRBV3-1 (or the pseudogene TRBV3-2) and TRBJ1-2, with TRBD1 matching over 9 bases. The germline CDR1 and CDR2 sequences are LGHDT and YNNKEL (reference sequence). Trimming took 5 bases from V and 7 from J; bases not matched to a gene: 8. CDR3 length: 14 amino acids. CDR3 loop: CASSYRTGEGGYTF. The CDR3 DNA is TGTGCCAGCAGCTATCGGACAGGGGAAGGTGGCTACACCTTC.

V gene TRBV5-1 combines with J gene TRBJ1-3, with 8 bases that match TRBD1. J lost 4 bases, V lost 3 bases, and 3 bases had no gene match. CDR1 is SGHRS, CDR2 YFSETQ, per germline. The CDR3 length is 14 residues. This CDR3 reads CASSSGGEGNTIYF. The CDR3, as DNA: TGCGCCAGCAGCTCAGGGGGCGAAGGAAACACCATATATTTT.

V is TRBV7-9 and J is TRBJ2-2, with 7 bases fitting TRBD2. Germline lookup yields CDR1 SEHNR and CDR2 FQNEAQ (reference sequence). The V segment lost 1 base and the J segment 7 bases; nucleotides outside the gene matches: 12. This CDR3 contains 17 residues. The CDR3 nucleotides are TGTGCCAGCAGCTTAGTAGGGCTTCAGCGGGAACACGGGGAGCTGTTTTTT. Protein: CASSLVGLQREHGELFF. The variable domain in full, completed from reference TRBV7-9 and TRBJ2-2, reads DTGVSQNPRHKITKRGQNVTFRCDPISEHNRLYWYRQTLGQGPEFLTYFQNEAQLEKSRLLSDRFSAERPKGSFSTLEIQRTEQGDSAMYLCASSLVGLQREHGELFFGEGSRLTVL.

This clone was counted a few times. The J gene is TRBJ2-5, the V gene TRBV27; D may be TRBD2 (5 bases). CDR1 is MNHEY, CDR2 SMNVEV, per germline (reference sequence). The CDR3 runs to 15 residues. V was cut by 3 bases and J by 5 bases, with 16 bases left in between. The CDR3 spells CASSFARAGGETQYF. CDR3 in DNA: TGTGCCAGCAGTTTCGCTAGGGCCGGCGGGGAGACCCAGTACTTC.

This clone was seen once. The CDR3 protein is CASSFSPHQGQILSYEQYF. The CDR3 DNA sequence: TGTGCCAGCAGCTTTAGCCCCCACCAGGGGCAAATACTATCCTACGAGCAGTACTTC. This chain uses TRBV7-2 with TRBJ2-7, with D perhaps matching TRBD1 (6 bases). Germline V gives CDR1 SGHTA, CDR2 FQGNSA. With 3 bases removed from V and 1 base from J, the gap between germline ends came to 25 bases. The CDR3 consists of 19 residues.

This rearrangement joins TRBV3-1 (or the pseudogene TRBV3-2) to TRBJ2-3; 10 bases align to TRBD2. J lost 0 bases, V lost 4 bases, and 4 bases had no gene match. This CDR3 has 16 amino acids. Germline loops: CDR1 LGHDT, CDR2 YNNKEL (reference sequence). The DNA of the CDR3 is TGTGCCAGCAGCCTTTGGACTAGCGGTAGCACAGATACGCAGTATTTT. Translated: CASSLWTSGSTDTQYF.

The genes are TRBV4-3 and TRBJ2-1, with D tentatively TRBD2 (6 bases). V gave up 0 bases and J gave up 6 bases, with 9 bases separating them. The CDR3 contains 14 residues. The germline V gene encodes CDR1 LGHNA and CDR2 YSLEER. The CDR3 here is CASSQERGANEQFF. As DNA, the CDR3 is TGCGCCAGCAGCCAAGAGCGGGGAGCCAATGAGCAGTTCTTC.

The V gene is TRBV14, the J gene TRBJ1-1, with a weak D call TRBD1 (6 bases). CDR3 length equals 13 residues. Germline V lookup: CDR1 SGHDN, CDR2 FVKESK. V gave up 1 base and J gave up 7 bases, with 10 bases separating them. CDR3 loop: CASSQGQGSEAFF. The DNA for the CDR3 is TGTGCCAGCAGCCAAGGGCAGGGGAGTGAAGCTTTCTTT.

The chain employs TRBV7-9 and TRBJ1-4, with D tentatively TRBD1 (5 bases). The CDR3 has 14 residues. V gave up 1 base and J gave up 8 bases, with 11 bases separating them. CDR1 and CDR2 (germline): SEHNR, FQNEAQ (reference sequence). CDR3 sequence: CASSLGGAGEKLFF. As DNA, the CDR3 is TGTGCCAGCAGCTTAGGGGGCGCAGGCGAAAAACTGTTTTTT.

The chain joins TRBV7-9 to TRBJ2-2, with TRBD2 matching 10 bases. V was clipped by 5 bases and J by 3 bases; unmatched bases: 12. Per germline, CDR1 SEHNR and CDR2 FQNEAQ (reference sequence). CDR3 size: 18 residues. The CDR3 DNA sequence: TGTGCCAGCAGCAATCGATTTAGGACTAGCGGAGACACCGGGGAGCTGTTTTTT. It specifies CASSNRFRTSGDTGELFF. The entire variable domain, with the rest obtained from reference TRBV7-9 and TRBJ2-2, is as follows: DTGVSQNPRHKITKRGQNVTFRCDPISEHNRLYWYRQTLGQGPEFLTYFQNEAQLEKSRLLSDRFSAERPKGSFSTLEIQRTEQGDSAMYLCASSNRFRTSGDTGELFFGEGSRLTVL.

CDR3 DNA: TGTGCCAGCAGCTCCGGGACAGGGATGATTACCGAGCAGTACTTC. The encoded protein is CASSSGTGMITEQYF. The chain carries TRBV6-5 and TRBJ2-7, with 9 bases identical to TRBD1. With 6 bases clipped from V and 6 bases from J, the junction kept 12 bases outside the gene matches. The CDR3 runs to 15 residues. Germline CDR1 reads MNHEY; CDR2 reads SVGAGI.

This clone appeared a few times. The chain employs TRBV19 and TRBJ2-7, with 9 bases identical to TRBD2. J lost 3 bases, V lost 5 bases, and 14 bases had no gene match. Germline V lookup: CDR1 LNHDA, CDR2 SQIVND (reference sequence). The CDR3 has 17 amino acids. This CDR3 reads CASSEERGLAGSYEQYF. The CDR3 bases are TGTGCCAGTAGTGAAGAACGGGGGCTAGCGGGAAGCTACGAGCAGTACTTC.

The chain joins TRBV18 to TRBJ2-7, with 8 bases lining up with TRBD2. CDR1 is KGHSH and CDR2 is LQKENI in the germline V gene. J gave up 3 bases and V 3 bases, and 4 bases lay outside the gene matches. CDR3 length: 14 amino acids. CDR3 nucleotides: TGTGCCAGCTCACCCGGGACTAGTATCTACGAGCAGTACTTC. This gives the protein CASSPGTSIYEQYF. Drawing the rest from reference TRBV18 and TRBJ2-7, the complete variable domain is NAGVMQNPRHLVRRRGQEARLRCSPMKGHSHVYWYRQLPEEGLKFMVYLQKENIIDESGMPKERFSAEFPKEGPSILRIQQVVRGDSAAYFCASSPGTSIYEQYFGPGTRLTVT.

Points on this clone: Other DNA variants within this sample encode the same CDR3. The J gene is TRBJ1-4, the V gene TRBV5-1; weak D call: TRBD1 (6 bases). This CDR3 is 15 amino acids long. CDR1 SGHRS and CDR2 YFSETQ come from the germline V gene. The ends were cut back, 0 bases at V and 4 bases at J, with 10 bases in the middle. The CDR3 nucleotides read TGCGCCAGCAGCTTGGCCGGACAGAATAATGAAAAACTGTTTTTT. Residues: CASSLAGQNNEKLFF.

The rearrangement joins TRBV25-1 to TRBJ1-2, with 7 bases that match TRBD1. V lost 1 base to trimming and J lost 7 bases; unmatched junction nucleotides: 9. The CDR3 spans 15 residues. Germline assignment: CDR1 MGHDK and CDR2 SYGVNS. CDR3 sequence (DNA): TGTGCCAGCAGTGAATTCGAGGGGGCAGATGCTGGCTACACCTTC. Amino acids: CASSEFEGADAGYTF.

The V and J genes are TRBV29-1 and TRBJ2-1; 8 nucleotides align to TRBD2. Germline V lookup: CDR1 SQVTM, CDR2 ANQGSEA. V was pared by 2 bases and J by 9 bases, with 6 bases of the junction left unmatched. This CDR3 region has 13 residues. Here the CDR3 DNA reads TGCAGCGTTGAATCCGGGAGGGCCTTTGAGCAGTTCTTC. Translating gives CSVESGRAFEQFF.

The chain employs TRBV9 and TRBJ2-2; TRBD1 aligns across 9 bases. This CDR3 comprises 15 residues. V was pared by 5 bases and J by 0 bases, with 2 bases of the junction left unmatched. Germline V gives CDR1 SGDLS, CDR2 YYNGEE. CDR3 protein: CASRRQGANTGELFF. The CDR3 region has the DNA TGTGCCAGCAGGCGACAGGGGGCGAACACCGGGGAGCTGTTTTTT.

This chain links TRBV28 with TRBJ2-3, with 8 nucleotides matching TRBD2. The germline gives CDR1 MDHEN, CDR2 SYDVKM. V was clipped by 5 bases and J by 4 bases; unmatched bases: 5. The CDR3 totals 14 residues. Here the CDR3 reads CASSPSGGPDTQYF. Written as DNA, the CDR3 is TGTGCCAGCAGTCCTTCGGGAGGGCCAGATACGCAGTATTTT.

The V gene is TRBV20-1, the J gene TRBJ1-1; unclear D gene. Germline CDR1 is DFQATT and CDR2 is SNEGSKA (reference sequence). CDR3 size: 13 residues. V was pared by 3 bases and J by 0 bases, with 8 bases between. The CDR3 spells CSASLSLNTEAFF. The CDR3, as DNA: TGCAGTGCTAGTCTTTCCCTGAACACTGAAGCTTTCTTT.

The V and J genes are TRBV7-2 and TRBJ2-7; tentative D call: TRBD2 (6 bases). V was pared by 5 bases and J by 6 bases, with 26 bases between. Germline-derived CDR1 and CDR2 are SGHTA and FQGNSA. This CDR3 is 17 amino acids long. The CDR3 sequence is CASSAEVLASSLGEQYF. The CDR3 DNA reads TGTGCCAGCAGCGCAGAGGTCCTAGCGTCGAGTCTGGGCGAGCAGTACTTC.